This T cell receptor (beta chain) was obtained from a study of T cell repertoires in aging, cancer and after chemotherapy. Multiplex touch-down PCR with TRB-A/B primers amplified rearranged V-D-J TRB sequences. MiXCR, run by TCRdb on the multiplex PCR reads, gives a single entry per CDR3 protein. The table records around 13,000 distinct CDR3 sequences, about 29% of them present only once. TCR beta rearrangements were amplified from peripheral blood genomic DNA. This clonotype was counted ten times or more. This receptor was identified in a human donor with a blood cancer. Sequenced input: blood.

The CDR3 loop reads CASIRGRISPLHF. The CDR3 DNA sequence: TGTGCCAGCATAAGGGGCCGGATTTCACCCCTCCACTTT. The chain employs TRBV6-1 and TRBJ1-6; tentatively, D is TRBD1 (5 bases). The CDR3 runs to 13 residues. CDR1 and CDR2 (germline): MNHNS, SASEGT. V lost 7 bases to trimming and J lost 9 bases, with 13 bases between them.